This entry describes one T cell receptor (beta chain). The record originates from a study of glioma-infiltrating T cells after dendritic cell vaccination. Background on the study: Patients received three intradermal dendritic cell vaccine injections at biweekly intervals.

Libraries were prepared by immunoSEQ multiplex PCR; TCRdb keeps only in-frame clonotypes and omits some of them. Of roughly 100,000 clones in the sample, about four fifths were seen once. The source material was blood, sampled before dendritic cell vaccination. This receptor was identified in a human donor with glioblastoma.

The CDR3 loop is CASSLPRGEQFF. The CDR3 coding sequence is TGTGCCAGCAGTTTACCTCGGGGTGAGCAGTTCTTC. The rearrangement uses TRBV27 and TRBJ2-1, with D maybe TRBD2 (5 bases). Germline CDR1 and CDR2: MNHEY and SMNVEV (reference sequence). This CDR3 has 12 amino acids. The germline V and J ends were trimmed by 2 bases and 9 bases, with 8 bases remaining between them.